This TCR beta chain was captured by sequencing in a study of shared clonotypes between healthy human individuals. Overall study results and limits: Among donors, clonotype sharing was expected to be affected by sequencing depth. Inspection by rarefaction showed sorted-subset sequencing to be incomplete despite large depth.

Each donor was a Caucasian adult residing in Nashville, Tennessee. With respect to this clone: Antigen unknown.

V lost 1 base, J lost 3 bases, and 13 bases stayed unmatched. The CDR3 runs to 19 residues. CDR1 SGHDT and CDR2 YYEEEE come from the germline V gene. Across several immunoSEQ plates, the genomic DNA of each subset was split evenly. The assay was immunoSEQ multiplex PCR, and TCRdb's table has in-frame clones only and misses some. Among some 1.5 million clones listed, 95% to 97% were seen once. The sample comprised naive CD4+ T cells sorted from blood. Subset indicated: CD45RA+ positively selected. This TCR derives from a young man in good health. The chain carries TRBV5-6 and TRBJ2-2, with 9 bases fitting TRBD2. The DNA for the CDR3 is TGTGCCAGCAGCTTGTCAGGAGCGGGGACTAGCCGACACACCGGGGAGCTGTTTTTT. This gives the protein CASSLSGAGTSRHTGELFF.